This T cell receptor (beta chain) came from a study of cytomegalovirus exposure and HLA in healthy donors. There are 16 residues in the CDR3. The V end lost 8 bases, the J end lost 4 bases, and 20 bases lay between the germline ends. The germline V gene encodes CDR1 LNHNV and CDR2 YYDKDF (reference sequence). In the PCR, 60 Vbeta and 13 Jbeta primers were used. Generated by immunoSEQ multiplex PCR, the TCRdb table keeps only in-frame clones and is missing some. The data show under 200,000 clones, with roughly 85% seen just once and roughly 2.5% held by the top ten. This chain connects TRBV15 to TRBJ2-2; weak D call: TRBD2 (6 bases). Sequences were obtained from PBMCs. The TCR sequence derives from a man aged 25 to 45 in good health and CMV-seropositive. The CDR3 DNA is TGTGCCACCTTACCCGGGACTCCAGGGTCCACCGGGGAGCTGTTTTTT. It yields the protein CATLPGTPGSTGELFF.